A selection of T cell receptor beta chains follows, all from one sample in a study of shared clonotypes between healthy human individuals. Sequencing used immunoSEQ multiplex PCR; TCRdb keeps in-frame clones, though not all of them. Of about 1.5 million clones listed, roughly 96% were seen once; the top ten hold roughly 1.2%. The sequenced sample was naive CD4+ T cells sorted from blood. The source is a man aged 25 to 40 in good health. Each CDR3 is given with its conserved first and last residue. Each record gives: clone size, J gene, V gene, D gene, CDR3 protein, CDR3 DNA. A D gene is named only where the DNA matches it firmly. For some rows the clone size is stated as once, few or many, or as a class when expanded; others skip it.

.	TRBJ2-1	TRBV7-8	.	CASSLAMGGRWGEQFF	TGTGCCAGCAGCTTAGCGATGGGGGGAAGATGGGGTGAGCAGTTCTTC
.	TRBJ2-7	TRBV4-2	.	CASSQVGASYEQYF	TGTGCCAGCAGCCAAGTTGGAGCGAGCTACGAGCAGTACTTC
few	TRBJ2-7	TRBV15	.	CAIRKQGEDEQYF	TGTGCCATCAGGAAACAGGGCGAGGATGAGCAGTACTTC
.	TRBJ1-1	TRBV5-1	.	CASSLVRTGPMNTEAFF	TGCGCCAGCAGCTTGGTGAGGACGGGACCCATGAACACTGAAGCTTTCTTT
.	TRBJ1-5	TRBV2	.	CASRGRARSQPQHF	TGTGCCAGCAGAGGCCGTGCGCGTAGTCAGCCCCAGCATTTT
.	TRBJ2-1	TRBV14	TRBD2	CASSQVFLAGEVEQFF	TGTGCCAGCAGCCAAGTATTCCTAGCGGGAGAGGTTGAGCAGTTCTTC
.	TRBJ2-1	TRBV19	TRBD2	CASSAQGLAGGQQFF	TGTGCCAGTAGCGCACAGGGACTAGCGGGGGGTCAGCAGTTCTTC
.	TRBJ2-1	TRBV19	TRBD2	CASGRIKRNRGDSYNEQFF	TGTGCCAGTGGGAGAATAAAGAGAAATCGGGGGGACTCCTACAATGAGCAGTTCTTC
few	TRBJ1-4	TRBV28	.	CASSARTVMRMLFF	TGTGCCAGCAGTGCACGGACGGTCATGAGAATGCTGTTTTTT
.	TRBJ1-1	TRBV7-2	.	CASSLERGTEAFF	TGTGCCAGCAGCCTCGAGAGAGGCACTGAAGCTTTCTTT
.	TRBJ2-1	TRBV5-1	.	CASSLDASPYNEQFF	TGCGCCAGCAGCTTGGACGCCAGCCCTTACAATGAGCAGTTCTTC
.	TRBJ2-7	TRBV18	.	CASSLSAGGLFPYEQYF	TGTGCCAGCTCACTCTCAGCCGGCGGTTTATTTCCTTACGAGCAGTACTTC
.	TRBJ1-1	TRBV5-4	.	CASSLSGGRRDTEAFF	TGTGCCAGCAGTTTATCCGGAGGACGGAGGGACACTGAAGCTTTCTTT
.	TRBJ1-5	TRBV5-6	.	CASSLGFNQPQHF	TGTGCCAGCAGCTTGGGATTTAATCAGCCCCAGCATTTT
.	TRBJ2-7	TRBV5-8	TRBD1	CASSLRDRVSEQYF	TGTGCCAGCAGCCTCCGGGACAGGGTTAGCGAGCAGTACTTC